This passage covers 13 T cell receptor beta chains from one sample sequenced in a study of brain T cells in children with intractable seizures. Sequenced by immunoSEQ multiplex PCR; TCRdb stores in-frame clones only, minus some. The sample lists 110,000 or so clones, roughly 92% seen once, with 3.8% in the top ten. Specimen: peripheral blood, collected at surgery. These receptors were collected from a boy younger than two with hemimegalencephaly and intractable seizures.

The chain employs TRBV5-1 and TRBJ2-5; no firm D call. This CDR3 has 15 residues. In germline, CDR1 is SGHRS, CDR2 YFSETQ. The V end was cut by 3 bases, the J end by 0 bases, with 12 bases between. The CDR3 DNA reads TGCGCCAGCAGCTGGAGCCCAGCGAACCAAGAGACCCAGTACTTC. Its translation: CASSWSPANQETQYF.

The chain joins TRBV19 to TRBJ1-2; tentatively, D is TRBD1 (6 bases). Looked up from germline, CDR1 is LNHDA and CDR2 is SQIVND (reference sequence). V dropped 9 bases and J dropped 2 bases, with 13 bases sitting between them. This CDR3 contains 13 residues. CDR3 in DNA: TGTGCCAGCTACCGCCAGGGGAACTATGGCTACACCTTC. It yields the protein CASYRQGNYGYTF.

This rearrangement joins TRBV3-1 (or the pseudogene TRBV3-2) to TRBJ2-1; 9 bases align to TRBD2. CDR3 size: 16 residues. The V gene's germline CDR1 is LGHDT and CDR2 YNNKEL (reference sequence). After removal of 1 base from V and 8 bases from J, the junction contained 9 bases not matched to a gene. The CDR3 loop is CASSQVLLAGGDEQFF. The CDR3 coding sequence is TGTGCCAGCAGCCAAGTTTTACTAGCGGGCGGGGATGAGCAGTTCTTC.

This chain links TRBV19 with TRBJ2-1; D possibly corresponds to TRBD2 (6 bases). Trimming took off 6 bases at V and 0 bases at J, with 15 bases between the two ends. This CDR3 has 16 amino acids. The germline CDR1 and CDR2 sequences are LNHDA and SQIVND (reference sequence). The CDR3 loop reads CASRQHSGLSYNEQFF. The CDR3 DNA is TGTGCCAGTAGGCAACATAGCGGACTCTCCTACAATGAGCAGTTCTTC.

The J gene is TRBJ2-2, the V gene TRBV28; D is ambiguous. Germline CDR1 and CDR2: MDHEN and SYDVKM. The CDR3 contains 15 residues. Trimming shortened V by 4 bases and J by 6 bases, and 15 bases separated the two germline ends. The CDR3 loop reads CASSSAGRSAGELFF. The CDR3 nucleotides are TGTGCCAGCAGTTCCGCCGGTAGGTCGGCCGGGGAGCTGTTTTTT.

V and J are TRBV6-1 and TRBJ2-5, with D hard to call. With 2 bases removed from V and 5 bases from J, the gap between germline ends came to 9 bases. Looked up from germline, CDR1 is MNHNS and CDR2 is SASEGT. CDR3 length: 13 residues. CDR3 coding DNA: TGTGCCAGCAGTGAAAGATTTTGGGAGACCCAGTACTTC. Residues: CASSERFWETQYF.

This chain joins TRBV7-3 and TRBJ2-5; D possibly corresponds to TRBD2 (5 bases). Germline assignment: CDR1 SGHTA and CDR2 FQGTGA. Trimming took 3 bases from V and 2 from J, leaving 10 bases between them. This CDR3 region has 14 residues. The CDR3 protein is CASSFWTAQETQYF. As DNA, the CDR3 is TGTGCCAGCAGCTTTTGGACTGCACAAGAGACCCAGTACTTC.

This clone was recorded once. The chain recombines TRBV6-5 with TRBJ1-4, with D maybe TRBD1 (5 bases). The CDR3 consists of 13 residues. With 11 bases removed from V and 6 bases from J, the gap between germline ends came to 16 bases. Per germline, CDR1 MNHEY and CDR2 SVGAGI. The CDR3, as DNA: TGTGCCGTAGGGCAGGGTTTGTATGAAAAACTGTTTTTT. It yields the protein CAVGQGLYEKLFF.

This clone has only one observation. The chain links TRBV6-5 to TRBJ2-1; 12 nucleotides match TRBD2. Looked up from germline, CDR1 is MNHEY and CDR2 is SVGAGI. Trimming cost V 4 bases and J 3 bases; bases outside gene matches: 1. The CDR3 has 15 residues. The CDR3 DNA reads TGTGCCAGCAGTTCTAGCGGGAGGGGCTACAATGAGCAGTTCTTC. Protein product: CASSSSGRGYNEQFF.

V gene TRBV3-1 (or the pseudogene TRBV3-2) combines with J gene TRBJ1-3; tentative D call: TRBD1 (6 bases). Germline V gives CDR1 LGHDT, CDR2 YNNKEL (reference sequence). The CDR3 runs to 16 residues. The V end lost 1 base, the J end lost 2 bases, and 12 bases lay between the germline ends. The CDR3 DNA sequence: TGTGCCAGCAGCCAAGTGCAGGGGTCGGCTGGAAACACCATATATTTT. This codes for CASSQVQGSAGNTIYF.

This chain links TRBV11-2 with TRBJ2-7; D might be TRBD1 or TRBD2, each matching 6 bases. The CDR3 length is 15 residues. V shed 1 base and J shed 8 bases, with 18 bases lying between them. Germline loops: CDR1 SGHAT, CDR2 FQNNGV. The CDR3 sequence is CASSLVGGPPGKQYF. The CDR3 region has the DNA TGTGCCAGCAGCTTAGTCGGGGGCCCCCCTGGTAAGCAGTACTTC.

J is TRBJ2-1 and V is TRBV28; 10 nucleotides line up with TRBD2. From germline, CDR1 is MDHEN and CDR2 SYDVKM. The CDR3 covers 15 residues. J gave up 4 bases and V 7 bases, and 7 bases lay outside the gene matches. CDR3 region: CASTQLAGPYNEQFF. CDR3 nucleotide sequence: TGTGCCAGCACCCAACTAGCGGGACCTTACAATGAGCAGTTCTTC.

The J gene is TRBJ2-1, the V gene TRBV7-8; TRBD2 matches at 8 bases. This CDR3 is 17 amino acids long. The junction had 5 bases not matched to a gene; V was cut back by 1 base and J by 0 bases. Germline V gene lookup returns CDR1 SGHVS and CDR2 FQNEAQ. The DNA for the CDR3 is TGTGCCAGCAGCTTAGGTCAGAGCGGGAGCTCCTACAATGAGCAGTTCTTC. This sequence encodes CASSLGQSGSSYNEQFF.